Presented here are 9 T cell receptor beta chains from one specimen sequenced in a study of T cells after yellow fever vaccination. TCRdb recomputed calls from the 5' RACE reads with MiXCR, one row per CDR3 protein. The sample consists of almost 600,000 distinct CDR3 sequences, 13% of them appearing once. Source: PBMCs, taken on the day of the yellow fever booster vaccination. These receptors all stem from a man aged 25-45 years who received the YFV17D yellow fever vaccine.

The CDR3 sequence is CSARVDRSQETQYF. The DNA of the CDR3 is TGCAGTGCTAGAGTAGACAGGTCACAAGAGACCCAGTACTTC. The J gene is TRBJ2-5, the V gene TRBV20-1, with D perhaps matching TRBD1 (6 bases). Trimming stripped 1 base from V and 2 bases from J, with 11 bases between. The CDR3 has 14 residues. Germline assignment: CDR1 DFQATT and CDR2 SNEGSKA (reference sequence).

This clonotype was detected only a few times. V gene TRBV12-3 or TRBV12-4 combines with J gene TRBJ1-5; D might be TRBD1 (5 bases). The CDR3 spans 11 residues. Deletions cut 5 bases from V and 13 bases from J, with 12 bases between. CDR3: CASSRLGPQHF. In nucleotides, the CDR3 is TGTGCCAGCAGTCGCCTGGGACCACAGCATTTT.

This chain links TRBV24-1 with TRBJ2-3, with TRBD2 matching 13 bases. Germline CDR1 and CDR2: KGHDR and SFDVKD. The V gene end was trimmed by 2 bases and the J gene end by 3 bases; junction bases not matched to a gene: 1. This CDR3 is built from 16 residues. CDR3 sequence (DNA): TGTGCCACCAGTGATTGGACTAGCGGGAGTACAGATACGCAGTATTTT. Protein sequence: CATSDWTSGSTDTQYF.

This clonotype was counted between two and nine times. The J gene is TRBJ2-7, the V gene TRBV4-2, with unresolved D. The V end lost 0 bases, the J end lost 7 bases, and 10 bases lay between the germline ends. CDR1 is LGHNA, CDR2 YNFKEQ, per germline. CDR3 length: 13 amino acids. In DNA, the CDR3 is TGTGCCAGCAGCCAAGATGGGTCCGTTGAGCAGTACTTC. This encodes CASSQDGSVEQYF.

A few counts support this clonotype. The V gene is TRBV20-1, the J gene TRBJ2-3, with D uncertain. V lost 7 bases and J 6 bases, leaving 11 bases between the germline ends. CDR1 is DFQATT and CDR2 is SNEGSKA in the germline V gene (reference sequence). The CDR3 sequence is 11 residues long. The chain's CDR3 is CSGNLLDTQYF. In nucleotides, the CDR3 is TGCAGTGGCAACCTGCTGGATACGCAGTATTTT.

J is TRBJ2-2 and V is TRBV3-1; D is perhaps TRBD1 or TRBD2 (5 bases each). CDR3 length: 15 residues. Trimming cost V 8 bases and J 0 bases, with 13 bases left between them. Looked up from germline, CDR1 is LGHDT and CDR2 is YNNKEL (reference sequence). The DNA for the CDR3 is TGTGCCAGCCGGGGCCGGGCAACGAACACCGGGGAGCTGTTTTTT. Protein: CASRGRATNTGELFF.

This chain links TRBV13 with TRBJ2-2, with a weak D call TRBD2 (5 bases). The CDR3 is 15 residues long. Germline V gives CDR1 PRHDT, CDR2 FYEKMQ (reference sequence). Deletions cut 0 bases from V and 7 bases from J, with 12 bases between. The chain's CDR3 is CASSLGGSGNGELFF. CDR3 nucleotide sequence: TGTGCCAGCAGCTTAGGGGGGAGCGGAAACGGGGAGCTGTTTTTT.

The chain uses TRBV9 and TRBJ2-5, with 7 bases fitting TRBD2. There are 17 residues in the CDR3. Germline-derived CDR1 and CDR2 are SGDLS and YYNGEE. The junction had 13 bases not matched to a gene; V was cut back by 0 bases and J by 5 bases. The CDR3 DNA reads TGTGCCAGCAGCGTAGGGGGAGGGAGCGGGATGTGGGAGACCCAGTACTTC. This gives the protein CASSVGGGSGMWETQYF.

The rearrangement uses TRBV20-1 and TRBJ2-1; 8 nucleotides line up with TRBD2. CDR1 is DFQATT and CDR2 is SNEGSKA in the germline V gene (reference sequence). J was trimmed by 4 bases and V by 1 base; bases with no gene match: 9. The CDR3 extends over 16 amino acids. CDR3 protein: CSARGTPLAEYNEQFF. The CDR3 nucleotides read TGCAGTGCTAGAGGCACTCCACTAGCGGAGTACAATGAGCAGTTCTTC.